The 2 T cell receptor beta chains presented below share a single source sample, sequenced in a study of blood T cell repertoires in COVID-19. Profiling relied on immunoSEQ multiplex PCR, and the TCRdb table lists in-frame clones only, not all of them. The sample lists about 76,000 clones; almost 85% were seen once. The sequenced sample consisted of peripheral blood. The receptor source for this set is a middle-aged man with COVID-19, enrolled during active disease.

V is TRBV28 and J is TRBJ1-2; TRBD1 is a possible D gene (6 bases). The V end lost 4 bases, the J end lost 5 bases, and 17 bases lay between the germline ends. Germline V gene sequence: CDR1 MDHEN, CDR2 SYDVKM. The length of the CDR3 is 15 residues. Here the CDR3 reads CASSSPWTAQYGYTF. The DNA for the CDR3 is TGTGCCAGCAGTTCTCCGTGGACAGCCCAGTATGGCTACACCTTC.

This clone has only one observation. The V gene is TRBV24-1, the J gene TRBJ2-1; TRBD2 matches 13 bases. Trimming removed 0 bases from V and 8 bases from J; junction bases left unmatched: 9. The germline V gene encodes CDR1 KGHDR and CDR2 SFDVKD. The CDR3 extends over 18 amino acids. For the CDR3, the DNA is TGTGCCACCAGTGATTTGCGGGGGGGGACTAGCGGGATGGATGAGCAGTTCTTC. The encoded protein is CATSDLRGGTSGMDEQFF.